What follows are 9 T cell receptor beta chains derived from one specimen sequenced in a study of blood T cells in healthy people across ages. Next came a second PCR, run for about 6 to 11 cycles, which used a sample-barcoded 5' primer along with a J-beta primer mix. TCRdb analysed the 5' RACE reads with MiXCR anew, one entry per CDR3 protein. This sample has 910,000 or so distinct CDR3 sequences; 45% to 60% occur once, and the top ten carry 20% to 25%. What was sequenced was blood. The receptors come from a woman aged 60-75 years in good health.

The rearrangement uses TRBV27 and TRBJ1-5, with TRBD1 matching 7 bases. Germline assignment: CDR1 MNHEY and CDR2 SMNVEV (reference sequence). The J segment lost 7 bases and the V segment lost 5 bases, leaving 14 bases of the junction unmatched. The CDR3 is made up of 16 amino acids. In DNA form, the CDR3 reads TGTGCCAGCAGTCCCGACCCCCGCAGGGGGGAGCAGCCCCAGCATTTT. This translates into CASSPDPRRGEQPQHF.

CDR3 amino acids: CSATSHGTDTQYF. Written as DNA, the CDR3 is TGCAGTGCTACGAGCCACGGCACAGATACGCAGTATTTT. The chain employs TRBV20-1 and TRBJ2-3; no reliable D call. Trimming pared 4 bases from V and 1 base from J, leaving 9 bases between. Germline CDR1 and CDR2: DFQATT and SNEGSKA (reference sequence). This CDR3 contains 13 residues.

The chain joins TRBV20-1 to TRBJ2-7, with D possibly being TRBD2 (6 bases). CDR3 length: 16 residues. Trimming pared 0 bases from V and 2 bases from J, leaving 17 bases between. Germline-derived CDR1 and CDR2 are DFQATT and SNEGSKA (reference sequence). The CDR3 DNA reads as TGCAGTGCTAGAGATAGGACGGGAGTGCCTCCCTACGAGCAGTACTTC. Its protein is CSARDRTGVPPYEQYF.

A few counts support this clonotype. The chain combines TRBV18 with TRBJ2-5, with 7 bases fitting TRBD1. This CDR3 has 14 residues. Trimming took 3 bases from V and 9 from J; bases not matched to a gene: 10. CDR1 is KGHSH, CDR2 LQKENI, per germline. CDR3 amino acids: CASSPRQGEESQYF. The CDR3 region has the DNA TGTGCCAGCTCACCCCGACAGGGAGAGGAGTCCCAGTACTTC.

This clonotype was recorded once. This rearrangement joins TRBV27 to TRBJ2-3; unclear D gene. Germline-derived CDR1 and CDR2 are MNHEY and SMNVEV (reference sequence). V shed 0 bases and J shed 0 bases, with 7 bases lying between them. The CDR3 has 15 amino acids. For the CDR3, the DNA is TGTGCCAGCAGTTTATCCCCGTCTAGCACAGATACGCAGTATTTT. It codes for CASSLSPSSTDTQYF.

This clonotype came up a few times. The V and J genes are TRBV15 and TRBJ2-5, with 9 bases aligning to TRBD1. The CDR3 covers 17 residues. Per germline, CDR1 LNHNV and CDR2 YYDKDF (reference sequence). Trimming took 0 bases from V and 4 from J; bases not matched to a gene: 9. For the CDR3, the DNA is TGTGCCACCAGCAGAGATCTAGGGACAGGGTCTCTAGAGACCCAGTACTTC. This sequence encodes CATSRDLGTGSLETQYF.

This clonotype was counted a few times. The rearrangement joins TRBV11-3 to TRBJ2-1, with 9 bases lining up with TRBD2. Germline V lookup: CDR1 SGHNT, CDR2 YENEEA. The V and J ends lost 6 bases and 0 bases, in that order; junction bases with no gene match: 6. CDR3 length: 16 amino acids. The CDR3 loop is CASSRSGRSSYNEQFF. The CDR3 DNA reads TGTGCCAGCAGTAGGAGCGGGAGGAGCTCCTACAATGAGCAGTTCTTC.

As regards this clonotype: Given the absence of the conserved phenylalanine or tryptophan at the CDR3 end, a read error is likely. The limits of the CDR3 on the DNA are not certain, so only TCRdb's listed CDR3 is given. This chain connects TRBV28 to TRBJ1-2. CDR1 and CDR2 (germline): MDHEN, SYDVKM. The CDR3 is 11 amino acids long, termini counted. This CDR3 is CASSFGRAHTV.

The chain couples TRBV30 to TRBJ1-4; D is unresolved. CDR1 is GTSNPN, CDR2 SVGIG, per germline (reference sequence). V shed 3 bases and J shed 3 bases, with 8 bases lying between them. The CDR3 is made up of 13 amino acids. The CDR3 coding sequence is TGTGCCTGGAGGGGCGGGCCTAATGAAAAACTGTTTTTT. Amino acid sequence: CAWRGGPNEKLFF.